Below, 25 T cell receptor beta chains from the same sample are listed, as sequenced in a study of blood T cells in healthy people across ages. Primed by a sample-barcoded 5' primer and a J-beta primer mix, a second PCR proceeded for about 6 to 11 cycles. Each CDR3 protein is one row after TCRdb ran MiXCR on the 5' RACE reads. The table has about 600,000 distinct CDR3 sequences, less than 60% seen once. The material sequenced was blood. Every receptor here comes from a man older than 75 in good health.

The chain is built from TRBV5-1 and TRBJ2-7; 8 bases map to TRBD1. The germline CDR1 and CDR2 sequences are SGHRS and YFSETQ. J was trimmed by 2 bases and V by 4 bases; bases with no gene match: 8. The CDR3 is made up of 15 amino acids. CDR3 protein: CASSREGTGAYEQYF. The CDR3 DNA is TGCGCCAGCAGCCGCGAGGGGACAGGTGCCTACGAGCAGTACTTC.

The genes are TRBV7-2 and TRBJ2-7; unclear D gene. The CDR3 has 14 residues. Germline CDR1 is SGHTA and CDR2 is FQGNSA. The V end lost 6 bases, the J end lost 0 bases, and 12 bases lay between the germline ends. For the CDR3, the DNA is TGTGCCAGCAGTAGAGATTTGGGCTCCTACGAGCAGTACTTC. Its protein is CASSRDLGSYEQYF.

The chain employs TRBV6-1 and TRBJ2-3, with 8 bases identical to TRBD1. The trim removed 4 bases at V and 2 bases at J, leaving 14 bases unmatched. Germline-derived CDR1 and CDR2 are MNHNS and SASEGT. The CDR3 runs 18 residues. CDR3 sequence (DNA): TGTGCCAGCAGTGGTGGGACAGGCGACTTCCTTACCACAGATACGCAGTATTTT. Its protein is CASSGGTGDFLTTDTQYF.

This chain uses TRBV28 with TRBJ1-1; unclear D gene. V dropped 7 bases and J dropped 5 bases, with 11 bases sitting between them. CDR1 and CDR2 from the germline V gene are MDHEN and SYDVKM. The CDR3 loop spans 12 amino acids. CDR3 region: CASKIVGTEAFF. DNA of the CDR3: TGTGCCAGCAAAATTGTCGGTACTGAAGCTTTCTTT.

A few counts support this clonotype. The V gene is TRBV7-2, the J gene TRBJ2-7, with D unresolved. V was pared by 1 base and J by 0 bases, with 10 bases between. This CDR3 has 15 residues. Germline V gene sequence: CDR1 SGHTA, CDR2 FQGNSA. CDR3 residues: CASSLVLGSSYEQYF. In DNA, the CDR3 is TGTGCCAGCAGCTTAGTTCTGGGAAGCTCCTACGAGCAGTACTTC.

This chain connects TRBV20-1 to TRBJ1-1, with a weak D call TRBD1 (6 bases). The CDR3 runs 13 residues. Germline V gives CDR1 DFQATT, CDR2 SNEGSKA (reference sequence). With 1 base removed from V and 2 bases from J, the gap between germline ends came to 8 bases. The CDR3 DNA reads as TGCAGTGCTAGAGTGGGGGCCAACACTGAAGCTTTCTTT. Translating it yields CSARVGANTEAFF.

The sample holds a few counts of this clonotype. The chain uses TRBV29-1 and TRBJ2-5; possibly TRBD1 for D (5 bases). Trimming pared 7 bases from V and 4 bases from J, leaving 13 bases between. The CDR3 length is 12 residues. Germline CDR1 and CDR2: SQVTM and ANQGSEA. CDR3 nucleotide sequence: TGCAGCGCCTCGAGTCAGGGAGAGACCCAGTACTTC. Protein product: CSASSQGETQYF.

This clonotype has more than one count but fewer than ten. At one end, the junction sequence differs from germline, possibly due to a read error. The chain uses TRBV4-3 and TRBJ2-5; D gene ambiguous. Germline V lookup: CDR1 LGHNA, CDR2 YSLEER. CDR3 size: 16 residues. The CDR3 DNA follows: TGCGCTAGCAGCCCCAGGAAAGGGAAGGTCCAGGAGACCCAGTACTTC. Translated, it gives CASSPRKGKVQETQYF.

The chain joins TRBV7-9 to TRBJ2-1; possibly TRBD1 for D (5 bases). Germline CDR1 reads SEHNR; CDR2 reads FQNEAQ (reference sequence). The CDR3 runs to 16 residues. V shed 4 bases and J shed 7 bases, with 20 bases lying between them. The CDR3 protein is CASSSTNAGIGNEQFF. The CDR3 DNA sequence: TGTGCCAGCAGCTCTACCAACGCAGGGATTGGAAATGAGCAGTTCTTC. Full variable domain (rest looked up from reference TRBV7-9 and TRBJ2-1): DTGVSQNPRHKITKRGQNVTFRCDPISEHNRLYWYRQTLGQGPEFLTYFQNEAQLEKSRLLSDRFSAERPKGSFSTLEIQRTEQGDSAMYLCASSSTNAGIGNEQFFGPGTRLTVL.

In regard to this clonotype: The junction departs from the called germline gene at one end, perhaps through a read error. V gene TRBV7-2 combines with J gene TRBJ2-7, with TRBD2 as a possible D gene (6 bases). The CDR3 extends over 16 amino acids. Per the germline V gene, CDR1 is SGHTA and CDR2 is FQGNSA. The CDR3 spells CVSSLFGGMLLDEQYF. Here the CDR3 DNA reads TGTGTCAGCAGCTTATTCGGCGGGATGCTTCTCGACGAGCAGTACTTC.

The chain has TRBV7-2 and TRBJ2-7; D not certain. V lost 2 bases and J 1 base, leaving 12 bases between the germline ends. The CDR3 totals 15 residues. CDR1 and CDR2 (germline): SGHTA, FQGNSA. For the CDR3, the DNA is TGTGCCAGCAGCTTAATTACAGACAATTCCTACGAGCAGTACTTC. Protein product: CASSLITDNSYEQYF.

V and J are TRBV29-1 and TRBJ1-1, with a tentative D call TRBD1 (5 bases). The germline V and J ends were trimmed by 5 bases and 1 base, with 17 bases remaining between them. The CDR3 contains 15 residues. Germline-derived CDR1 and CDR2 are SQVTM and ANQGSEA. The CDR3 DNA is TGCAGCGTTTCCTCGACCGGGACGGGGAACACTGAAGCTTTCTTT. The encoded protein is CSVSSTGTGNTEAFF.

The chain couples TRBV7-2 to TRBJ2-1; D unclear. With 1 base removed from V and 7 bases from J, the gap between germline ends came to 5 bases. The CDR3 is 12 residues long. Germline lookup yields CDR1 SGHTA and CDR2 FQGNSA. The chain's CDR3 is CASSLVLNEQFF. CDR3 in DNA: TGTGCCAGCAGCTTAGTGTTGAATGAGCAGTTCTTC.

This sequence joins TRBV20-1 and TRBJ2-3; a possible D gene is TRBD1 (5 bases). V shed 6 bases and J shed 1 base, with 17 bases lying between them. The CDR3 loop spans 15 amino acids. The V gene's germline CDR1 is DFQATT and CDR2 SNEGSKA (reference sequence). CDR3 DNA sequence: TGCAGTGCCTCAGGAAGGGGTTTGGGCACAGATACGCAGTATTTT. This translates into CSASGRGLGTDTQYF.

The V call is TRBV7-9, the J call TRBJ2-1; D is unclear. Trimming took 1 base from V and 5 from J, leaving 9 bases between them. This CDR3 spans 14 amino acids. The germline V gene encodes CDR1 SEHNR and CDR2 FQNEAQ (reference sequence). This chain's CDR3 is CASSLGALHNEQFF. In DNA form, the CDR3 reads TGTGCCAGCAGCTTAGGGGCACTACACAATGAGCAGTTCTTC.

The chain recombines TRBV5-6 with TRBJ2-4; TRBD2 aligns across 8 bases. Germline CDR1 SGHDT, CDR2 YYEEEE. This CDR3 comprises 14 residues. The junction had 7 bases not matched to a gene; V was cut back by 4 bases and J by 7 bases. CDR3 DNA sequence: TGTGCCAGCAGCACGCTAGCGGGTGAGAACATTCAGTACTTC. This encodes CASSTLAGENIQYF.

This clonotype was seen ten or more times. The chain combines TRBV6-5 with TRBJ1-1; D gene uncertain. There are 14 residues in the CDR3. CDR1 is MNHEY and CDR2 is SVGAGI in the germline V gene. Trimming took 4 bases from V and 1 from J, leaving 10 bases between them. CDR3 residues: CASSSNRPNTEAFF. The CDR3 nucleotides read TGTGCCAGCAGTTCCAACAGACCGAACACTGAAGCTTTCTTT.

The J gene is TRBJ2-4, the V gene TRBV30; D uncertain. The last part of the DNA fits TRBJ2-7 better; the J call may be wrong. The germline V gene has CDR1 GTSNPN and CDR2 SVGIG (reference sequence). CDR3 length: 11 residues. CDR3 nucleotide sequence: TGTGCCTGGGGGCTTTGGTACGAGCAGTACTTC. Encoded protein: CAWGLWYEQYF.

This sequence joins TRBV20-1 and TRBJ2-4; D possibly corresponds to TRBD1 (6 bases). Near its end, the DNA agrees better with TRBJ2-7, so the J call may be wrong. CDR1 and CDR2 (germline): DFQATT, SNEGSKA (reference sequence). This CDR3 is 13 amino acids long. For the CDR3, the DNA is TGCAGTGCTGAGGACAGAGACCCGACCGAGCAGTACTTC. Its translation: CSAEDRDPTEQYF.

In its sample, this clonotype was seen a few times. This sequence joins TRBV7-2 and TRBJ2-7; perhaps TRBD1 as D (6 bases). This CDR3 region has 14 residues. V was trimmed by 3 bases and J by 5 bases, leaving 14 bases between them. CDR1 and CDR2 from the germline V gene are SGHTA and FQGNSA. DNA of the CDR3: TGTGCCAGCAGCTTTCCGGGTTGGACAGACGAGCAGTACTTC. Translating gives CASSFPGWTDEQYF.

This clonotype was observed a few times. CDR3 nucleotides: TGTGCCAGCAGCTTACTCGCCGGGATGTCCTACGAGCAGTACTTC. This sequence encodes CASSLLAGMSYEQYF. The chain carries TRBV7-2 and TRBJ2-7; D might be TRBD2 (5 bases). The CDR3 covers 15 residues. Looked up from germline, CDR1 is SGHTA and CDR2 is FQGNSA. V was trimmed by 2 bases and J by 1 base, leaving 12 bases between them. The full variable domain, with the rest looked up from reference TRBV7-2 and TRBJ2-7, is GAGVSQSPSNKVTEKGKDVELRCDPISGHTALYWYRQSLGQGLEFLIYFQGNSAPDKSGLPSDRFSAERTGGSVSTLTIQRTQQEDSAVYLCASSLLAGMSYEQYFGPGTRLTVT.

This clonotype appeared many times. V is TRBV6-6 and J is TRBJ2-7; TRBD1 is a possible D gene (6 bases). The ends were cut back, 2 bases at V and 1 base at J, with 12 bases in the middle. There are 15 residues in the CDR3. The germline CDR1 and CDR2 sequences are MNHNY and SVGAGI (reference sequence). The CDR3 bases are TGTGCCAGCAGTTACGGGGGCCGGACTTCCTACGAGCAGTACTTC. Encoded protein: CASSYGGRTSYEQYF.

On this clonotype itself: A much larger clone differs from this one at a single base, so this may be a read error. This chain joins TRBV6-6 and TRBJ2-2; 10 nucleotides match TRBD1. The trim removed 5 bases at V and 4 bases at J, leaving 1 base unmatched. The germline V gene encodes CDR1 MNHNY and CDR2 SVGAGI (reference sequence). The length of the CDR3 is 14 residues. CDR3: CASSGTGATGELFF. The DNA for the CDR3 is TGTGCCAGCAGTGGGACAGGGGCCACCGGGGAGCTGTTTTTT.

The J gene is TRBJ2-5, the V gene TRBV7-3, with 9 bases fitting TRBD2. The germline CDR1 and CDR2 sequences are SGHTA and FQGTGA. This CDR3 comprises 16 residues. The ends lost 9 bases at V and 2 bases at J; junction bases unmatched: 13. CDR3: CARGGTSSREQETQYF. CDR3 DNA sequence: TGTGCCAGGGGAGGGACTAGCAGTAGAGAACAAGAGACCCAGTACTTC.

CDR3 in amino acids: CSARDGSDRGKPQHF. The CDR3 DNA reads TGCAGTGCTAGAGATGGGTCGGACAGGGGGAAGCCCCAGCATTTT. This chain joins TRBV20-1 and TRBJ1-5; TRBD1 agrees at 10 bases. With V trimmed by 0 bases and J by 8 bases, 7 bases remained unmatched. CDR1 and CDR2 (germline): DFQATT, SNEGSKA (reference sequence). The CDR3 consists of 15 residues.